This T cell receptor beta chain appears in the sequencing data of a study of vaccination and CD4 T cells after COVID-19. The treatment denotes: approximately 9-day PBMC culture with coronavirus spike peptide pools or control peptides (ViraFEST assay). Germline V gene sequence: CDR1 MNHEY, CDR2 SMNVEV (reference sequence). Trimming cost V 2 bases and J 1 base, with 6 bases left between them. The CDR3 is 13 residues long. In regard to this clonotype: The antigen is unknown.

An Oncomine TCR Beta short-read assay was used to sequence the DNA from cultured CD4+ T cells. TCRdb ran MiXCR on the PCR reads and lists one entry per CDR3 protein. The sample includes 7,000 to 8,000 distinct CDR3 sequences, approximately 60% seen only once; the top ten take more than 30%. Sequenced: CD4+ T cells from blood, cultured in vitro. The chain is built from TRBV27 and TRBJ2-7; maybe TRBD1 (5 bases). The sequence derives from a human donor who had recovered from COVID-19. CDR3 region: CASSLQGSYEQYF. CDR3 nucleotides: TGTGCCAGCAGTTTACAGGGATCCTACGAGCAGTACTTC.